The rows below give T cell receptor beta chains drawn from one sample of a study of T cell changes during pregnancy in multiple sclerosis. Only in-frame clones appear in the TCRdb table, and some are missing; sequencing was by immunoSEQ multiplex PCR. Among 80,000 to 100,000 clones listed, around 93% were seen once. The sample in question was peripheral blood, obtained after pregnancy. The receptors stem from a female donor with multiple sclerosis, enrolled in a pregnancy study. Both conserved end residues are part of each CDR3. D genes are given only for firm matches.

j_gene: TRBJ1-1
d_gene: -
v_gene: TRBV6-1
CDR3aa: CASSEGYRGTEAFF
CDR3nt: TGTGCCAGCAGTGAAGGTTACCGCGGCACTGAAGCTTTCTTT

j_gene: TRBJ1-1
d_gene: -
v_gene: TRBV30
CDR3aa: CAWSEGIEAFF
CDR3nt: TGTGCCTGGAGCGAGGGCATTGAAGCTTTCTTT

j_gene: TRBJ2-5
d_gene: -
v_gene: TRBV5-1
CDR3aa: CASSLVSETQYF
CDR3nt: TGCGCCAGCAGCTTGGTGTCTGAGACCCAGTACTTC

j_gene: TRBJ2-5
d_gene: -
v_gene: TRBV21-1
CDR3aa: CASSARLAGAQETQYF
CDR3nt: TGTGCCAGCAGCGCTAGACTAGCGGGGGCTCAAGAGACCCAGTACTTC

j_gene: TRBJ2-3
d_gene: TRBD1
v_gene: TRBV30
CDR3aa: CAWSGTGGLYTDTQYF
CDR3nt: TGTGCCTGGAGTGGGACAGGGGGCCTCTACACAGATACGCAGTATTTT

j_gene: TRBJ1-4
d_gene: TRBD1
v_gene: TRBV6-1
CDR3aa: CASSERTGTATNEKLFF
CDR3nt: TGTGCCAGCAGTGAAAGAACGGGGACAGCAACTAATGAAAAACTGTTTTTT

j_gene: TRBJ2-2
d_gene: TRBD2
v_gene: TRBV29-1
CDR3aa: CSVGTSGSRTGELFF
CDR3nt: TGCAGCGTCGGGACTAGCGGGAGTCGCACCGGGGAGCTGTTTTTT

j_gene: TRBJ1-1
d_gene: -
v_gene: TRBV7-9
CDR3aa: CASSLDNSNTEAFF
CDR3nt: TGTGCCAGCAGCTTAGACAACAGCAACACTGAAGCTTTCTTT

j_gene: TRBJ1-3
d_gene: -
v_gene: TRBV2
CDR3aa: CASKASVSGNTIYF
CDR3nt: TGTGCCAGCAAAGCATCCGTCTCTGGAAACACCATATATTTT

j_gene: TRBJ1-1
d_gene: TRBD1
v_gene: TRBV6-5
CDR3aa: CASSYGRGSAEAFF
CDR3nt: TGTGCCAGCAGTTACGGCAGGGGGAGTGCTGAAGCTTTCTTT

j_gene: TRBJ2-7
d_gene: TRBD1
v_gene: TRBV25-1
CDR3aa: CASSGGTGETYEQYF
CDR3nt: TGTGCCAGCAGTGGGGGGACAGGCGAGACCTACGAGCAGTACTTC